The 32 T cell receptor beta chains in this list originate from one sample, sequenced in a study of blood T cell repertoires in COVID-19 (dated by TCRdb to the early 2020s). The library was made by the immunoSEQ multiplex PCR assay. What TCRdb holds here is the immuneACCESS table cut down to in-frame rearrangements. Part of the clones is not present; checked against another copy, under half of the missing clones reflect an unresolved V gene, and the others are unexplained. Recorded for this sample are under 500,000 clones; about 85% of them occurred a single time. The top ten clonotypes cover around 1.8% of the sample. The sequenced sample consisted of PBMCs or T cells enriched from blood (not recorded which). The receptors were gathered from a woman younger than 35 with acute COVID-19.

The chain couples TRBV27 to TRBJ1-2, with 11 positions matching TRBD1. J gave up 1 base and V 6 bases, and 13 bases lay outside the gene matches. The germline V gene has CDR1 MNHEY and CDR2 SMNVEV (reference sequence). The CDR3 loop spans 18 amino acids. CDR3 bases: TGTGCCAGCAGGCGGGGACAGGGGGGAGTAGCGATTAACTATGGCTACACCTTC. It translates to CASRRGQGGVAINYGYTF.

The chain couples TRBV7-9 to TRBJ1-1, with 11 positions matching TRBD1. The CDR3 is 14 amino acids. Trimming at V came to 5 bases and at J to 4 bases, leaving 3 bases not matched to a gene. Germline V gives CDR1 SEHNR, CDR2 FQNEAQ (reference sequence). CDR3 nucleotide sequence: TGTGCCAGCAGCGAAGGGACAGGGGGCACTGAAGCTTTCTTT. Residues: CASSEGTGGTEAFF.

The rearrangement uses TRBV7-9 and TRBJ1-4; the match to TRBD1 covers 8 bases. The V and J ends lost 5 bases and 0 bases, in that order; junction bases with no gene match: 5. This CDR3 has 16 residues. The germline V gene encodes CDR1 SEHNR and CDR2 FQNEAQ (reference sequence). CDR3 residues: CASSQGDRPTNEKLFF. In DNA form, the CDR3 reads TGTGCCAGCAGCCAGGGGGACAGGCCAACTAATGAAAAACTGTTTTTT. The variable domain in full, with the rest retrieved from reference TRBV7-9 and TRBJ1-4, is DTGVSQNPRHKITKRGQNVTFRCDPISEHNRLYWYRQTLGQGPEFLTYFQNEAQLEKSRLLSDRFSAERPKGSFSTLEIQRTEQGDSAMYLCASSQGDRPTNEKLFFGSGTQLSVL.

This chain joins TRBV29-1 and TRBJ1-3; D gene unclear. The CDR3 loop spans 14 amino acids. The V gene's germline CDR1 is SQVTM and CDR2 ANQGSEA. Trimming took 4 bases from V and 0 from J, leaving 10 bases between them. Here the CDR3 reads CSVVGGSSGNTIYF. The CDR3, as DNA: TGCAGCGTTGTTGGAGGGAGCTCTGGAAACACCATATATTTT.

Remarks on this clone: Other DNA sequences from this sample encode an identical CDR3 as well. This chain links TRBV4-1 with TRBJ2-1, with 12 bases that match TRBD2. The CDR3 covers 17 residues. J lost 1 base, V lost 0 bases, and 1 base had no gene match. Germline CDR1 reads MGHRA; CDR2 reads YSYEKL. CDR3 nucleotide sequence: TGCGCCAGCAGCCAAGAACTAGCGGGAGGTTCCTACAATGAGCAGTTCTTC. Translating it yields CASSQELAGGSYNEQFF.

This clone has just one count. The CDR3 is CASSGAPLHF. The CDR3 region has the DNA TGTGCCAGCAGCGGGGCACCCCTCCACTTT. The chain uses TRBV28 and TRBJ1-6; unclear D gene. The CDR3 covers 10 residues. Germline CDR1 and CDR2: MDHEN and SYDVKM. V shed 6 bases and J shed 11 bases, with 5 bases lying between them.

This clone showed up just a few times. V gene TRBV4-3 combines with J gene TRBJ1-3; TRBD1 aligns across 7 bases. This CDR3 is built from 15 residues. The germline gives CDR1 LGHNA, CDR2 YSLEER. After removal of 4 bases from V and 2 bases from J, the junction contained 5 bases not matched to a gene. CDR3 sequence (DNA): TGCGCCAGCAGCCCTCAAGGGACAGCTGGAAACACCATATATTTT. Protein product: CASSPQGTAGNTIYF.

The chain recombines TRBV12-3 or TRBV12-4 with TRBJ1-1; D not resolved. Trimming took off 3 bases at V and 2 bases at J, with 7 bases between the two ends. The CDR3 is made up of 13 amino acids. The CDR3 reads CASSLAGNTEAFF. In DNA form, the CDR3 reads TGTGCCAGCAGTTTGGCAGGTAACACTGAAGCTTTCTTT.

J is TRBJ2-5 and V is TRBV7-9, with TRBD1 matching 12 bases. Germline CDR1 is SEHNR and CDR2 is FQNEAQ (reference sequence). The CDR3 sequence is 15 residues long. The V and J ends lost 5 bases and 5 bases, in that order; junction bases with no gene match: 6. CDR3 loop: CASSQGDRGPETQYF. CDR3 sequence (DNA): TGTGCCAGCAGCCAAGGGGACAGGGGGCCGGAGACCCAGTACTTC.

The rearrangement links TRBV6-5 to TRBJ1-5, with D uncertain. Germline V gene data show CDR1 as MNHEY and CDR2 as SVGAGI. This CDR3 region has 13 residues. V was clipped by 6 bases and J by 4 bases, with 10 bases between them. CDR3 residues: CASSPQVNQPQHF. In nucleotides, the CDR3 is TGTGCCAGCAGCCCCCAGGTAAATCAGCCCCAGCATTTT.

The V gene is TRBV7-2, the J gene TRBJ1-5; possibly TRBD1 for D (5 bases). Germline assignment: CDR1 SGHTA and CDR2 FQGNSA. Deletions cut 3 bases from V and 5 bases from J, with 11 bases between. The CDR3 consists of 14 residues. CDR3 sequence: CASSFRTGDQPQHF. CDR3 sequence (DNA): TGTGCCAGCAGCTTCCGGACGGGGGATCAGCCCCAGCATTTT.

The chain uses TRBV10-1 and TRBJ1-1; no firm D call. Germline assignment: CDR1 WNHNN and CDR2 SYGVQD (reference sequence). The CDR3 spans 15 residues. The V and J ends lost 0 bases and 1 base respectively, with 9 bases between them. CDR3 sequence: CASSESIVQNTEAFF. In DNA, the CDR3 is TGCGCCAGCAGTGAGTCGATTGTACAGAACACTGAAGCTTTCTTT.

V gene TRBV12-3 or TRBV12-4 combines with J gene TRBJ2-5, with D possibly being TRBD1 (5 bases). V lost 3 bases to trimming and J lost 5 bases, with 10 bases between them. The CDR3 is 13 residues long. This chain's CDR3 is CASSFRVLETQYF. The CDR3 bases are TGTGCCAGCAGTTTCAGGGTCTTGGAGACCCAGTACTTC.

The chain recombines TRBV6-5 with TRBJ1-4; maybe TRBD1 (6 bases). Deletions cut 5 bases from V and 8 bases from J, with 18 bases between. CDR3 length equals 15 residues. Looked up from germline, CDR1 is MNHEY and CDR2 is SVGAGI. The CDR3 sequence is CASSPPGHNGEKLFF. The CDR3 nucleotides read TGTGCCAGCAGTCCCCCGGGACACAATGGGGAAAAACTGTTTTTT.

This chain connects TRBV7-9 to TRBJ1-1; a weak D match, TRBD1 (5 bases). V shed 5 bases and J shed 3 bases, with 19 bases lying between them. CDR3 length equals 16 residues. Per germline, CDR1 SEHNR and CDR2 FQNEAQ (reference sequence). In DNA, the CDR3 is TGTGCCAGCAGCCGGAAGGGCAGGGATGGTGACACTGAAGCTTTCTTT. It encodes CASSRKGRDGDTEAFF.

This sequence joins TRBV2 and TRBJ2-2; D not certain. Germline loops: CDR1 SNHLY, CDR2 FYNNEI. Trimming shortened V by 8 bases and J by 7 bases, and 11 bases separated the two germline ends. The CDR3 has 12 residues. The CDR3 region has the DNA TGTGCCAGCCTCGAGGTTTTCGGGGAGCTGTTTTTT. Translated: CASLEVFGELFF.

This sequence joins TRBV7-9 and TRBJ1-6; the match to TRBD1 covers 10 bases. Trimming at V came to 5 bases and at J to 8 bases, leaving 9 bases not matched to a gene. Germline values: CDR1 SEHNR, CDR2 FQNEAQ (reference sequence). CDR3 length: 16 amino acids. The CDR3 DNA is TGTGCCAGCAGCCCGGACAGGGGGTGGATAGATTCACCCCTCCACTTT. Protein: CASSPDRGWIDSPLHF.

This clone has just one count. The rearrangement uses TRBV30 and TRBJ2-1; D might be TRBD2 (5 bases). The germline gives CDR1 GTSNPN, CDR2 SVGIG (reference sequence). The CDR3 runs 14 residues. Trimming stripped 3 bases from V and 2 bases from J, with 11 bases between. CDR3 protein: CAWREIATYNEQFF. CDR3 nucleotides: TGTGCCTGGAGGGAGATAGCGACCTACAATGAGCAGTTCTTC. The complete variable domain, with remaining parts taken from reference TRBV30 and TRBJ2-1, reads SQTIHQWPATLVQPVGSPLSLECTVEGTSNPNLYWYRQAAGRGLQLLFYSVGIGQISSEVPQNLSASRPQDRQFILSSKKLLLSDSGFYLCAWREIATYNEQFFGPGTRLTVL.

The V call is TRBV6-2 or TRBV6-3, the J call TRBJ2-7, with D maybe TRBD2 (6 bases). CDR3 length: 12 amino acids. V lost 6 bases and J 5 bases, leaving 11 bases between the germline ends. Germline assignment: CDR1 MNHEY and CDR2 SVGEGT. This CDR3 is CASSQVADEQYF. In DNA form, the CDR3 reads TGTGCCAGCAGCCAAGTAGCGGACGAGCAGTACTTC.

This clone appeared once. The chain employs TRBV7-2 and TRBJ2-2, with 8 bases identical to TRBD2. J gave up 0 bases and V 4 bases, and 7 bases lay outside the gene matches. The CDR3 has 17 amino acids. CDR1 is SGHTA and CDR2 is FQGNSA in the germline V gene. The CDR3 here is CASSSPGRGANTGELFF. DNA for the CDR3: TGTGCCAGCAGCTCCCCCGGGCGGGGGGCGAACACCGGGGAGCTGTTTTTT.

The chain combines TRBV14 with TRBJ2-3, with TRBD1 matching 7 bases. Germline CDR1 SGHDN, CDR2 FVKESK. The CDR3 covers 15 residues. V shed 0 bases, J shed 2 bases, and the junction held 2 bases outside the gene matches. Here the CDR3 reads CASSQEQGNTDTQYF. CDR3 nucleotides: TGTGCCAGCAGCCAAGAACAGGGGAACACAGATACGCAGTATTTT.

The chain couples TRBV3-1 (or the pseudogene TRBV3-2) to TRBJ1-1, with unresolved D. V shed 4 bases and J shed 0 bases, with 15 bases lying between them. Per the germline V gene, CDR1 is LGHDT and CDR2 is YNNKEL (reference sequence). CDR3 length equals 16 residues. The CDR3 is CASSRNPGLMNTEAFF. The CDR3 bases are TGTGCCAGCAGCCGGAACCCCGGACTTATGAACACTGAAGCTTTCTTT.

The chain is built from TRBV7-8 and TRBJ1-1; weak D call: TRBD1 (5 bases). The CDR3 is 13 amino acids. V was shortened by 5 bases and J by 4 bases, with 11 bases between the two germline ends. Germline V lookup: CDR1 SGHVS, CDR2 FQNEAQ. This CDR3 reads CASSRSGPTEAFF. CDR3 nucleotide sequence: TGTGCCAGCAGCCGCTCAGGGCCCACTGAAGCTTTCTTT.

The chain is built from TRBV28 and TRBJ2-3; a weak D match, TRBD2 (6 bases). The CDR3 totals 14 residues. Germline loops: CDR1 MDHEN, CDR2 SYDVKM. Trimming removed 5 bases from V and 6 bases from J, with 15 bases in between. CDR3 residues: CASSSPGGSDTQYF. The CDR3 DNA reads as TGTGCCAGCAGTAGCCCTGGGGGGTCGGATACGCAGTATTTT.

The chain employs TRBV19 and TRBJ2-2; D is possibly TRBD1 (5 bases). Trimming left V 4 bases short and J 4 bases short, with 25 bases between. CDR3 size: 19 residues. Germline CDR1 is LNHDA and CDR2 is SQIVND (reference sequence). The CDR3 DNA reads as TGTGCCAGTAGTAGGGCTGGCAGGGCGGCAAGGGCGCTCACCGGGGAGCTGTTTTTT. It yields the protein CASSRAGRAARALTGELFF.

The genes are TRBV5-8 and TRBJ2-7, with D possibly TRBD2 on 5 matching bases. The length of the CDR3 is 12 residues. V was cut by 4 bases and J by 2 bases, with 7 bases left in between. Germline lookup yields CDR1 SGHTS and CDR2 YDEGEE. The DNA of the CDR3 is TGTGCCAGCAGCAGGGAGCCCTACGAGCAGTACTTC. Translated: CASSREPYEQYF.

The rearrangement uses TRBV3-1 (or the pseudogene TRBV3-2) and TRBJ1-5, with D unclear. V was trimmed by 1 base and J by 7 bases, leaving 11 bases between them. This CDR3 has 14 residues. The germline V gene encodes CDR1 LGHDT and CDR2 YNNKEL (reference sequence). The chain's CDR3 is CASSQAAGKQPQHF. The CDR3 DNA reads as TGTGCCAGCAGCCAAGCGGCAGGAAAGCAGCCCCAGCATTTT.

The chain has TRBV6-2 or TRBV6-3 and TRBJ2-3, with no clear D. Germline CDR1 and CDR2: MNHEY and SVGEGT. V lost 2 bases and J lost 8, with 8 bases in between. The CDR3 extends over 12 amino acids. The CDR3 DNA reads as TGTGCCAGCAGTTACCCGGGTGGTACGCAGTATTTT. It codes for CASSYPGGTQYF.

In nucleotides, the CDR3 is TGTGCCAGCTCACCGAAATATAGCGGGGGTTACCAAGAGACCCAGTACTTC. Protein sequence: CASSPKYSGGYQETQYF. The V call is TRBV18, the J call TRBJ2-5, with 9 positions matching TRBD2. Trimming cost V 3 bases and J 0 bases; bases outside gene matches: 8. The germline CDR1 and CDR2 sequences are KGHSH and LQKENI. The CDR3 consists of 17 residues.

This rearrangement joins TRBV19 to TRBJ1-3; TRBD1 matches 7 bases. Trimming at V came to 3 bases and at J to 4 bases, leaving 3 bases not matched to a gene. This CDR3 has 14 amino acids. Germline V gene data show CDR1 as LNHDA and CDR2 as SQIVND (reference sequence). The DNA for the CDR3 is TGTGCCAGTAGTATTCCGGGACAGGGAAACACCATATATTTT. It codes for CASSIPGQGNTIYF.

This chain connects TRBV9 to TRBJ1-2; D might be TRBD1 (6 bases). The CDR3 runs to 13 residues. The V end was cut by 2 bases, the J end by 7 bases, with 12 bases between. The germline CDR1 and CDR2 sequences are SGDLS and YYNGEE. The CDR3 is CASSVATGSGYTF. CDR3 bases: TGTGCCAGCAGCGTTGCGACAGGTTCTGGCTACACCTTC.

This clone was counted a single time. The chain carries TRBV19 and TRBJ2-5, with D possibly being TRBD1 (6 bases). Trimming shortened V by 4 bases and J by 4 bases, and 22 bases separated the two germline ends. The length of the CDR3 is 17 residues. The germline V gene has CDR1 LNHDA and CDR2 SQIVND (reference sequence). This CDR3 reads CASSTHRAVLSGETQYF. CDR3 nucleotide sequence: TGTGCCAGTAGTACCCACAGGGCGGTTTTATCTGGAGAGACCCAGTACTTC.